These T cell receptor beta chains were read from a single sample in a study of cytomegalovirus exposure and HLA in healthy donors. Method: immunoSEQ multiplex PCR; TCRdb's copy keeps in-frame clones and lacks some. This table has about 100,000 clones, 75% appearing once. The sample was PBMCs. The receptors stem from a male donor in good health and CMV-seropositive. CDR3s include the opening cysteine and the closing phenylalanine or tryptophan. The order of the fields is D gene, V gene, J gene, clone size, CDR3 DNA, CDR3 protein. A D gene is named only where the DNA matches it firmly. Clone size is not always given. Where it is, it says once, few, many or a class for expanded clones.

D: -; V: TRBV19; J: TRBJ1-5; size: few; DNA: TGTGCCAGTAGTATTGGCAGCGGCCAGCCCCAGCATTTT; CDR3: CASSIGSGQPQHF
D: -; V: TRBV6-1; J: TRBJ1-5; size: -; DNA: TGTGCCAGCAGTGAATGGGACTTCCATAGCAATCAGCCCCAGCATTTT; CDR3: CASSEWDFHSNQPQHF
D: -; V: TRBV6-5; J: TRBJ2-3; size: -; DNA: TGTGCCAGCAACACATGGTCGAGCACAGATACGCAGTATTTT; CDR3: CASNTWSSTDTQYF
D: -; V: TRBV7-9; J: TRBJ1-5; size: -; DNA: TGTGCCAGCAGCTTAGACAAGTCTCCCCAGCATTTT; CDR3: CASSLDKSPQHF
D: -; V: TRBV6-1; J: TRBJ1-6; size: -; DNA: TGTGCCAGCAGTGAAGCTCTGGCGGCCAGCTCCTATAATTCACCCCTCCACTTT; CDR3: CASSEALAASSYNSPLHF
D: -; V: TRBV29-1; J: TRBJ1-2; size: -; DNA: TGCAGCGTTGACCGAGGTGGGGGGGATGGCTACACCTTC; CDR3: CSVDRGGGDGYTF
D: TRBD1; V: TRBV5-1; J: TRBJ1-6; size: -; DNA: TGCGCCAGCAGCCCAAGCGGGACAGGCCCCTATAATTCACCCCTCCACTTT; CDR3: CASSPSGTGPYNSPLHF
D: TRBD2; V: TRBV7-2; J: TRBJ2-1; size: -; DNA: TGTGCCAGCAGCTTAGCTAGCGGGGTGGCCGGGGAGCAGTTCTTC; CDR3: CASSLASGVAGEQFF
D: TRBD1; V: TRBV7-2; J: TRBJ1-1; size: -; DNA: TGTGCCAGCAGCTTAGGGGGACAGGGGACTGAAGCTTTCTTT; CDR3: CASSLGGQGTEAFF
D: TRBD2; V: TRBV2; J: TRBJ2-7; size: -; DNA: TGTGCCAGCAATGTTCCGGGACTAGCGTACGAGCAGTACTTC; CDR3: CASNVPGLAYEQYF
D: -; V: TRBV7-3; J: TRBJ2-2; size: -; DNA: TGTGCCAGCAGCTACCCGGGACAAGGGAACACCGGGGAGCTGTTTTTT; CDR3: CASSYPGQGNTGELFF
D: -; V: TRBV5-8; J: TRBJ1-5; size: -; DNA: TGTGCCAGCAGCCGCTGGGAGGGGAATCAGCCCCAGCATTTT; CDR3: CASSRWEGNQPQHF
D: -; V: TRBV7-2; J: TRBJ2-7; size: -; DNA: TGTGCCAGCGCTACCCTAGTCGGGGGCTACGAGCAGTACTTC; CDR3: CASATLVGGYEQYF
D: TRBD2; V: TRBV5-1; J: TRBJ2-2; size: once; DNA: TGCGCCAGCAGACCACTAGCGGGGGGGCCCACCGGGGAGCTGTTTTTT; CDR3: CASRPLAGGPTGELFF
D: -; V: TRBV20-1; J: TRBJ1-4; size: -; DNA: TGCAGTGCTAGAGGGGCTGAAAAACTGTTTTTT; CDR3: CSARGAEKLFF
D: -; V: TRBV29-1; J: TRBJ2-1; size: -; DNA: TGCAGCGTTGAAGGAGGGTTGGGCAGATACAATGAGCAGTTCTTC; CDR3: CSVEGGLGRYNEQFF
D: TRBD2; V: TRBV30; J: TRBJ2-3; size: -; DNA: TGTGCCTGGAGCGATTCAACTAGCGCCTACACAGATACGCAGTATTTT; CDR3: CAWSDSTSAYTDTQYF
D: TRBD1; V: TRBV7-8; J: TRBJ2-4; size: -; DNA: TGTGCCAGCAGCCAACCGACAGGGGGAATAGCCAAAAACATTCAGTACTTC; CDR3: CASSQPTGGIAKNIQYF
D: TRBD2; V: TRBV25-1; J: TRBJ2-3; size: -; DNA: TGTGCCAGCACCCCCTCGGGGGGGGGTCCGACTAGCACAGATACGCAGTATTTT; CDR3: CASTPSGGGPTSTDTQYF
D: -; V: TRBV15; J: TRBJ1-4; size: -; DNA: TGTGCCACCAGCAGAGAGGCGGGGGCAACTAATGAAAAACTGTTTTTT; CDR3: CATSREAGATNEKLFF
D: TRBD2; V: TRBV5-6; J: TRBJ2-5; size: once; DNA: TGTGCCAGCAGCTTGGGGAGCGGGGGATTAAGAGAGACCCAGTACTTC; CDR3: CASSLGSGGLRETQYF
D: TRBD1; V: TRBV15; J: TRBJ2-4; size: few; DNA: TGTGCCACCAGCAGAGCCGCCAGGGGGGCCAAAAACATTCAGTACTTC; CDR3: CATSRAARGAKNIQYF
D: -; V: TRBV6-5; J: TRBJ1-1; size: few; DNA: TGTGCCAGCCTCCGCGTAGGGGGCACTGAAGCTTTCTTT; CDR3: CASLRVGGTEAFF
D: -; V: TRBV19; J: TRBJ1-5; size: -; DNA: TGTGCCAGTAGGCAGGGTAAAAATCAGCCCCAGCATTTT; CDR3: CASRQGKNQPQHF
D: -; V: TRBV7-2; J: TRBJ2-5; size: -; DNA: TGTGCCAGCAGCGCCGGGGCCGGGGGGCCCACGAACTTC; CDR3: CASSAGAGGPTNF
D: -; V: TRBV6-1; J: TRBJ1-1; size: few; DNA: TGTGCCAGCACCCAAAGACAGGCGCCGATTGAAGCTTTCTTT; CDR3: CASTQRQAPIEAFF
D: -; V: TRBV30; J: TRBJ1-2; size: -; DNA: TGTGCCTGGAGTACGAGTGCCTATGGCTACACCTTC; CDR3: CAWSTSAYGYTF
D: TRBD1; V: TRBV2; J: TRBJ1-4; size: few; DNA: TGTGCCAGCAGTGAAGCGGGGGGACAGGGTTATGAAAAACTGTTTTTT; CDR3: CASSEAGGQGYEKLFF
D: -; V: TRBV6-5; J: TRBJ1-4; size: -; DNA: TGTGCCAGCAGTTACTCAGGGGGGGTTTGGGAAAAACTGTTTTTT; CDR3: CASSYSGGVWEKLFF
D: -; V: TRBV7-2; J: TRBJ1-1; size: -; DNA: TGTGCCAGCAGCTTAGAGAGTAACACTGAAGCTTTCTTT; CDR3: CASSLESNTEAFF
D: -; V: TRBV7-7; J: TRBJ2-1; size: -; DNA: TGTGCCAGCAGCTTATCCGGGACACACAATGAGCAGTTCTTC; CDR3: CASSLSGTHNEQFF
D: -; V: TRBV27; J: TRBJ2-1; size: -; DNA: TGTGCCAGCAGAGCAACTTACAATGAGCAGTTCTTC; CDR3: CASRATYNEQFF